The source of this T cell receptor beta chain is a study of neurological immune-mediated disorders (dated by TCRdb to the late 2010s). With regard to the full study: Peripheral blood TCR-beta repertoires from HTLV-I-associated myelopathy (HAM/TSP) patients, multiple sclerosis patients and healthy controls were compared by UMI-based sequencing. Alongside PBMC samples, the set of about 100 TCR-beta libraries contained longitudinal samples, technical triplicates, and paired CD4+ and CD8+ T-cell subsets that had been sorted. To precisely calculate how much the frequency of each individual clone varied, libraries were sequenced in technical triplicate. The cohort was made up of around 70 subjects, consisting of some 14 HAM/TSP patients, around 35 multiple sclerosis patients and around 20 healthy controls. General study outcomes and caveats: TCR clonal expansion was greatest in HAM/TSP patients and smallest in MS patients, who ranked below even healthy controls. Expanded clones from different subjects shared no identical CDR3 amino acid sequences, which suggests that TCR-beta repertoires were private in all groups.

To synthesize cDNA, template-switch 5'RACE was performed with a primer carrying a 10-nucleotide random unique molecular identifier so that each TCR transcript was tagged. Every sequencing run yielded over 190 million TCR-beta sequences covering 15-18 subjects. Total RNA was extracted with the RNeasy kit. Using the KAPA Real-time Library Amplification kit, TCR-beta VDJ regions were amplified with primers for the TCR constant region and the 5'RACE anchor. A first PCR added sample indexes and Illumina adaptors, after which a second PCR increased the library yield. After Ampure bead purification, the TCR product of roughly 650 bp was size-selected on a 2% E-gel SizeSelection system. Before pooling, libraries had their quality checked on a Bioanalyzer, their concentration measured with Qubit, and their quantity determined with the Kapa Library Quantification kit. Paired-end 2 x 150 bp sequencing of the libraries was performed on an Illumina HiSeq 2500. To increase sequence diversity, roughly 24-31% phiX was spiked into each library pool. The source study handled its data this way. Quality-filtered reads were processed with the UMI-based MiGEC pipeline, and over 75% of raw TCR sequences were removed by the MiGEC pipeline during error correction. VDJ genes were aligned to IMGT germline references, and clonotypes were defined by unique CDR3 amino acid sequence plus V-J genes. Clonal expansion, Shannon diversity, and CDR3 relatedness (CalcPairwiseDistances, ClusterSamples) were evaluated with VDJtools, and phylogenetic trees were built with CLCbio workbench. Expanded clones were defined as having at least 8 unique UMIs, based on coefficient-of-variation modelling across technical triplicates. TCRdb ran its own pipeline on the public reads, namely fastp trimming at Q25 and MiXCR clone calling, and kept in-frame beta chains. CDR3 protein duplicates are merged, each entry listing the most common genes and DNA. TCRdb's processing, not the authors' own work, is the source of the V and J calls. In all, the sample holds tens of thousands of distinct CDR3 sequences, and 20% to 25% of those were seen once. Of the sample, 3.5% to 5% is held by the ten largest clones.

The time point label on this specimen signifies: technical triplicate 3. For the unsorted PBMC libraries, 2 million PBMCs were stored in RNAlater at -80 degrees C until RNA extraction and were used to generate the libraries. Peripheral blood was subjected to Ficoll-Hypaque density gradient centrifugation to isolate PBMCs, which were then cryopreserved in liquid nitrogen. The table lists this clonotype with a few counts. This clone's antigen is unknown. No base qualities exist here, and no much larger clone lies one base off it. Sequencing input: PBMCs. This clonotype was obtained from a man in his 60s with HTLV-1-associated myelopathy (HAM/TSP).

The DNA is as follows: TGTGCCAGCAGCTTAAGTAGCGGGAGGGCGTCGCAGTTCTTC. The resulting protein is CASSLSSGRASQFF. Recombination linked TRBV7-9 to TRBJ2-1; TRBD2 fits 11 bases in the junction. Counted from cysteine to phenylalanine, this CDR3 has 14 amino acids. This entry keeps only the CDR3 DNA: 42 bases, framed from base 1. After removal of 2 bases from V and 12 bases from J, the junction retains 6 bases not matched to a gene. CDR1 and CDR2 (SEHNR, FQNEAQ) derive from the germline V gene (reference sequence).